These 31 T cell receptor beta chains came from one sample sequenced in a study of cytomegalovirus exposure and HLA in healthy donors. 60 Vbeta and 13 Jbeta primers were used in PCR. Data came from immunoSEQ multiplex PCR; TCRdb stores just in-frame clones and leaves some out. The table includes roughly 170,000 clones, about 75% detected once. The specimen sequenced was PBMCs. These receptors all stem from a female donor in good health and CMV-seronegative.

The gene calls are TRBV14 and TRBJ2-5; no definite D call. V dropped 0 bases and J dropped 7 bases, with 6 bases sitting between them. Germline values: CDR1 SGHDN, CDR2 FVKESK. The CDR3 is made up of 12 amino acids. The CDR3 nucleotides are TGTGCCAGCAGCCAAGACCTCGGGACCCAGTACTTC. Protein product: CASSQDLGTQYF.

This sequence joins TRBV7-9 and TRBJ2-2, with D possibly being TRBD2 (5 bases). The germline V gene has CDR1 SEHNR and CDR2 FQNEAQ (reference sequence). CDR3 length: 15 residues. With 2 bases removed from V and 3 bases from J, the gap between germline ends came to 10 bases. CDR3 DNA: TGTGCCAGCAGCTTATCCCTGGACTACACCGGGGAGCTGTTTTTT. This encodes CASSLSLDYTGELFF.

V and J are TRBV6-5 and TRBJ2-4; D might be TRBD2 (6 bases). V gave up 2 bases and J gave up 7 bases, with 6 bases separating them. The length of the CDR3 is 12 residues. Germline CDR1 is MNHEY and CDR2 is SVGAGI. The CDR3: CASSYGGNIQYF. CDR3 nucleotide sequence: TGTGCCAGCAGTTACGGGGGGAACATTCAGTACTTC.

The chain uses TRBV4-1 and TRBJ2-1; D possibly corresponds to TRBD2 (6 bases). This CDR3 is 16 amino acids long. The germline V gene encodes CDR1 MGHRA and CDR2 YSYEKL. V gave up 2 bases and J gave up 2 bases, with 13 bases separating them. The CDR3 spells CASSQSIADTYNEQFF. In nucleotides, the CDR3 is TGCGCCAGCAGCCAAAGTATAGCGGACACCTACAATGAGCAGTTCTTC.

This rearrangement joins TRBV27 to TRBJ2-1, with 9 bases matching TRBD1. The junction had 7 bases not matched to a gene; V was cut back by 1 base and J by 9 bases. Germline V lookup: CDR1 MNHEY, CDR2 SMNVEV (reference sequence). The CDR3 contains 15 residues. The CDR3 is CASSLFPDRGGEQFF. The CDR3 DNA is TGTGCCAGCAGTTTATTTCCGGACAGGGGTGGTGAGCAGTTCTTC.

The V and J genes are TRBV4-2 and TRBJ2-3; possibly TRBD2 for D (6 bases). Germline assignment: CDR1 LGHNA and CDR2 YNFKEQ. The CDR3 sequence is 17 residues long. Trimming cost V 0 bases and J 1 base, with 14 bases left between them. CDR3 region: CASSQELTAGGTDTQYF. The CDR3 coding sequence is TGTGCCAGCAGCCAAGAGCTTACAGCGGGCGGCACAGATACGCAGTATTTT.

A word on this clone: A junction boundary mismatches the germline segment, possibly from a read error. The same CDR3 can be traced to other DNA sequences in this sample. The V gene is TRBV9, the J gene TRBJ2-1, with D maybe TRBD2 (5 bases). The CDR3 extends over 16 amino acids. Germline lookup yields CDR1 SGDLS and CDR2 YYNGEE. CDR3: CASSRTGDVSYNEQFF. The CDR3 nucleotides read TGTGCCAGCAGTCGGACCGGGGATGTCTCCTACAATGAGCAATTCTTC.

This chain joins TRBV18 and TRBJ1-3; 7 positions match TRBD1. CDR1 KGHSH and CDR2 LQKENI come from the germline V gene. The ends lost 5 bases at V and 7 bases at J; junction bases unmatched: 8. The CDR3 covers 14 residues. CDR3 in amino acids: CASSSTGYRNTIYF. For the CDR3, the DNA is TGTGCCAGCTCATCGACAGGGTATAGGAACACCATATATTTT. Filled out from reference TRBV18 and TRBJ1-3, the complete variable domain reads NAGVMQNPRHLVRRRGQEARLRCSPMKGHSHVYWYRQLPEEGLKFMVYLQKENIIDESGMPKERFSAEFPKEGPSILRIQQVVRGDSAAYFCASSSTGYRNTIYFGEGSWLTVV.

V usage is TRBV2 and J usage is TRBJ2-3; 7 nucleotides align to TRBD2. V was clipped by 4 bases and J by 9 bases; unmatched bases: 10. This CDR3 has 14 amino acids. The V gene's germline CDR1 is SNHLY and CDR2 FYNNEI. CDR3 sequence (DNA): TGTGCCAGCAGTGTTGCAGGACTAGAGGGAACGCAGTATTTT. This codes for CASSVAGLEGTQYF.

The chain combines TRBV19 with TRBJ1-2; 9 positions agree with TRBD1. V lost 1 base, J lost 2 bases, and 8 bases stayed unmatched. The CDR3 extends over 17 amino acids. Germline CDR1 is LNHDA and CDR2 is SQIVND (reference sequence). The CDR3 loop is CASSIGHGTGKNYGYTF. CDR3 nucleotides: TGTGCCAGTAGTATAGGTCACGGGACAGGGAAAAACTATGGCTACACCTTC.

The CDR3 DNA sequence: TGTGCCAGCAGCTTAGTTGATGGGCCACGTTCACCCCTCCACTTT. Protein sequence: CASSLVDGPRSPLHF. The chain is built from TRBV7-2 and TRBJ1-6, with D unclear. The V gene's germline CDR1 is SGHTA and CDR2 FQGNSA. The ends were cut back, 1 base at V and 9 bases at J, with 13 bases in the middle. This CDR3 comprises 15 residues.

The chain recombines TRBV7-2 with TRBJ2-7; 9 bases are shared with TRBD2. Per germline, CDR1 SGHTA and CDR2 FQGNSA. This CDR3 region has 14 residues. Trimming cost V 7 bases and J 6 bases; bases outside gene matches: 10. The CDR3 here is CASKRAGGPGEQYF. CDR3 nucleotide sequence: TGTGCCAGCAAGAGGGCGGGGGGGCCGGGCGAGCAGTACTTC. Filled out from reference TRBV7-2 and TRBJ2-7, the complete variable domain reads GAGVSQSPSNKVTEKGKDVELRCDPISGHTALYWYRQSLGQGLEFLIYFQGNSAPDKSGLPSDRFSAERTGGSVSTLTIQRTQQEDSAVYLCASKRAGGPGEQYFGPGTRLTVT.

Written as DNA, the CDR3 is TGTGCCAGCCACCGTGGGACAGGGGGAAGTAGCTACTTC. Amino acids: CASHRGTGGSSYF. The chain joins TRBV6-6 to TRBJ2-5, with 11 bases matching TRBD1. The CDR3 loop spans 13 amino acids. V was clipped by 8 bases and J by 14 bases; unmatched bases: 13. CDR1 MNHNY and CDR2 SVGAGI come from the germline V gene (reference sequence).

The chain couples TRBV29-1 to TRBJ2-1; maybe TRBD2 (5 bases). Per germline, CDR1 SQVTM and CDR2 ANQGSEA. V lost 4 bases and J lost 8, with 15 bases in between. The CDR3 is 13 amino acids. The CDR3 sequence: CSVVWLAVDEQFF. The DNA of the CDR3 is TGCAGCGTTGTATGGCTAGCAGTCGATGAGCAGTTCTTC.

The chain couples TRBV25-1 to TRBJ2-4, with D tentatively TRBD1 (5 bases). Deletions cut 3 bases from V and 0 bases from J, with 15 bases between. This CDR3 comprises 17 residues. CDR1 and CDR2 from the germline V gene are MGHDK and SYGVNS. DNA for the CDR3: TGTGCCAGCAGTGACCCTGGGGCTGCGCAAGCCAAAAACATTCAGTACTTC. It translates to CASSDPGAAQAKNIQYF.

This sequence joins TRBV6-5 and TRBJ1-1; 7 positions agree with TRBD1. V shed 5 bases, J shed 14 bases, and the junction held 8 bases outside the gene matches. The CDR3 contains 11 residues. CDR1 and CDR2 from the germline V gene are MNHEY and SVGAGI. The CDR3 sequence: CASSPGQVIFF. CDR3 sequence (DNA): TGTGCCAGCAGTCCCGGACAGGTTATCTTCTTT.

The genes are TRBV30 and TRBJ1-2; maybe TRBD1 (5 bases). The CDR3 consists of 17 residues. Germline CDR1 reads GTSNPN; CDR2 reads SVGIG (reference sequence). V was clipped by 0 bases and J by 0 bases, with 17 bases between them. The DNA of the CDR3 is TGTGCCTGGAGTGTTGGGGGAGGTGGGAGAGCTAACTATGGCTACACCTTC. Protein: CAWSVGGGGRANYGYTF. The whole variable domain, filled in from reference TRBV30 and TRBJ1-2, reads SQTIHQWPATLVQPVGSPLSLECTVEGTSNPNLYWYRQAAGRGLQLLFYSVGIGQISSEVPQNLSASRPQDRQFILSSKKLLLSDSGFYLCAWSVGGGGRANYGYTFGSGTRLTVV.

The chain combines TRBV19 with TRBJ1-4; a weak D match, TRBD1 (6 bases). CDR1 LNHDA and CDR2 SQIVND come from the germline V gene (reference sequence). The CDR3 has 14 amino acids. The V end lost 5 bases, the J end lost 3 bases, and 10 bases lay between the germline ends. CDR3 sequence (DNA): TGTGCCAGTAGTTACAGGGCGGCTAATGAAAAACTGTTTTTT. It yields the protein CASSYRAANEKLFF.

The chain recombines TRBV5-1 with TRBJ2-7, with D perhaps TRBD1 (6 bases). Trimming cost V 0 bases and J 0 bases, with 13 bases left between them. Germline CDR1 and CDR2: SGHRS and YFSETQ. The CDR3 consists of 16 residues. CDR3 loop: CASSLGQVPSSYEQYF. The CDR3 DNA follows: TGCGCCAGCAGCTTGGGACAGGTCCCTAGCTCCTACGAGCAGTACTTC.

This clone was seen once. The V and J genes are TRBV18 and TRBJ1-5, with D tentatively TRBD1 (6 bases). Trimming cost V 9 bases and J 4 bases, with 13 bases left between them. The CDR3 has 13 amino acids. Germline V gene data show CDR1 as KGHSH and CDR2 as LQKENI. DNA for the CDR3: TGTGCCAGTTCTGAGGGGGTGAATCAGCCCCAGCATTTT. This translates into CASSEGVNQPQHF.

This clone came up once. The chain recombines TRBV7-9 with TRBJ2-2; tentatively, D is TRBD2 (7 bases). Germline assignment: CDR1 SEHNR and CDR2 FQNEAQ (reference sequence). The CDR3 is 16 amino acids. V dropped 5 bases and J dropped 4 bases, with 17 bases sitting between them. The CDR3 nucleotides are TGTGCCAGCAGCCCCATGGGGGGGGCGGGCACCGGGGAGCTGTTTTTT. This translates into CASSPMGGAGTGELFF.

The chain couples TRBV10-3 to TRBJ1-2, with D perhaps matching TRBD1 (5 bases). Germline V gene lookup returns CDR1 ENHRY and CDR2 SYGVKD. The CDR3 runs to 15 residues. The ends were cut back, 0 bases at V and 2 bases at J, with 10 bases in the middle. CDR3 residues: CAISESSGPNYGYTF. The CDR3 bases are TGTGCCATCAGTGAGTCGTCAGGGCCCAACTATGGCTACACCTTC.

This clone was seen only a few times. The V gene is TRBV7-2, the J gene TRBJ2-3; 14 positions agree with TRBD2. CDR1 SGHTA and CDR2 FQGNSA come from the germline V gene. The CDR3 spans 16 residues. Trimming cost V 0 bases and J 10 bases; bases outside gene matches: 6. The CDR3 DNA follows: TGTGCCAGCAGCTTAGCGCTAACGACTAGCGGGGGGGCGCAGTATTTT. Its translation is CASSLALTTSGGAQYF.

The DNA of the CDR3 is TGCGCCAGCAGCCCCGATGGGGACAGGGGGCTCTACGAGCAGTACTTC. This gives the protein CASSPDGDRGLYEQYF. The chain combines TRBV4-1 with TRBJ2-7; 12 bases are shared with TRBD1. Germline-derived CDR1 and CDR2 are MGHRA and YSYEKL. This CDR3 is 16 amino acids long. V lost 4 bases and J lost 3; bases outside the gene matches: 7.

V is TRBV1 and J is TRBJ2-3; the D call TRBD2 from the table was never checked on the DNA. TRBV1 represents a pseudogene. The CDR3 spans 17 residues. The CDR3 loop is CTSSQNRLAVSTDTQYF. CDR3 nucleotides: TGCACCAGCAGCCAAAACCGACTAGCGGTGAGCACAGATACGCAGTATTTT.

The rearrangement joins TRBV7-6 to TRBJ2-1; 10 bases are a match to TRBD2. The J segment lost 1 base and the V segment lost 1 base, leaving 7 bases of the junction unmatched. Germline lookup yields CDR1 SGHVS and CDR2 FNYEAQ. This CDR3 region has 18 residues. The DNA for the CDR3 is TGTGCCAGCAGCTTAGGGCTCCTAGCGGGGGCATCCTACAATGAGCAGTTCTTC. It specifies CASSLGLLAGASYNEQFF.

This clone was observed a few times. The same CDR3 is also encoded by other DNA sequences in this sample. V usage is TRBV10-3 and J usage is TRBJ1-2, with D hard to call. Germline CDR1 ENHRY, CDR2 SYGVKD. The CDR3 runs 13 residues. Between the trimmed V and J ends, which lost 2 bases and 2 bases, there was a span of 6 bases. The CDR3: CAISEGQNYGYTF. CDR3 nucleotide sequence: TGTGCCATCAGTGAGGGGCAGAACTATGGCTACACCTTC.

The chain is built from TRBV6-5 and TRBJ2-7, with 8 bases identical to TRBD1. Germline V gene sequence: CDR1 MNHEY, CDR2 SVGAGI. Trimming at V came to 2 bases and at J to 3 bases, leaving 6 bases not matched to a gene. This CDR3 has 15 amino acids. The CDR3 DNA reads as TGTGCCAGCAGTTACCTCGCAGGGGGCGGCTACGAGCAGTACTTC. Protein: CASSYLAGGGYEQYF.

The CDR3 loop is CASGQDTGTSQYF. The CDR3 DNA reads as TGTGCTAGTGGTCAAGATACCGGGACATCGCAGTATTTT. The chain couples TRBV12-5 to TRBJ2-3, with D tentatively TRBD1 (6 bases). In germline, CDR1 is LGHNT, CDR2 FRNRAP. V dropped 5 bases and J dropped 10 bases, with 16 bases sitting between them. CDR3 length: 13 amino acids.

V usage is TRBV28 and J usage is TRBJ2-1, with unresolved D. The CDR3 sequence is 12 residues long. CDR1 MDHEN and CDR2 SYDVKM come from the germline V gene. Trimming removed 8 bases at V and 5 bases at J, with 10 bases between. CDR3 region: CASGWANNEQFF. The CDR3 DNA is TGTGCCAGCGGCTGGGCCAACAATGAGCAGTTCTTC.

The CDR3: CASSRPGFSAFF. Written as DNA, the CDR3 is TGCGCCAGCAGCCGGCCAGGGTTTAGTGCTTTCTTT. The gene calls are TRBV4-1 and TRBJ1-1, with D possibly matching TRBD1 (5 bases). This CDR3 has 12 residues. V was pared by 4 bases and J by 11 bases, with 14 bases between. Germline loops: CDR1 MGHRA, CDR2 YSYEKL.